Presented here are 8 T cell receptor beta chains from one specimen sequenced in a study of T cell responses to AZD1222 COVID-19 vaccine. Profiling relied on immunoSEQ multiplex PCR, and the TCRdb table lists in-frame clones only, not all of them. Of 150,000 to 250,000 clones listed, approximately 93% are singletons. The material was peripheral blood, obtained 28 days after the second AZD1222 dose. Every receptor here comes from an adult who received the AZD1222 COVID-19 vaccine.

The chain employs TRBV11-3 and TRBJ2-1, with D uncertain. Germline V gives CDR1 SGHNT, CDR2 YENEEA. Trimming shortened V by 3 bases and J by 3 bases, and 9 bases separated the two germline ends. The CDR3 is made up of 14 amino acids. CDR3 region: CASSFGGIYNEQFF. CDR3 in DNA: TGTGCCAGCAGCTTCGGTGGGATCTACAATGAGCAGTTCTTC.

The J gene is TRBJ1-1, the V gene TRBV5-1, with 7 bases that match TRBD1. The length of the CDR3 is 15 residues. Germline CDR1 and CDR2: SGHRS and YFSETQ. V gave up 6 bases and J gave up 2 bases; unmatched junction bases: 10. The CDR3 loop is CASTNGDSPNTEAFF. The CDR3 DNA sequence: TGCGCCAGCACCAACGGGGACAGCCCAAACACTGAAGCTTTCTTT.

CDR3 in DNA: TGTGCCAGCAGCTTAGGGGGCGGCCTAACAGATACGCAGTATTTT. This sequence encodes CASSLGGGLTDTQYF. The chain employs TRBV13 and TRBJ2-3, with D unresolved. From germline, CDR1 is PRHDT and CDR2 FYEKMQ (reference sequence). Trimming left V 0 bases short and J 3 bases short, with 10 bases between. The CDR3 spans 15 residues.

The rearrangement links TRBV7-9 to TRBJ1-1, with 10 bases matching TRBD1. Looked up from germline, CDR1 is SEHNR and CDR2 is FQNEAQ (reference sequence). The CDR3 is made up of 14 amino acids. Trimming cost V 4 bases and J 4 bases; bases outside gene matches: 3. The CDR3 sequence is CASSWGDRGTEAFF. DNA for the CDR3: TGTGCCAGCAGCTGGGGGGACAGGGGCACTGAAGCTTTCTTT.

The V and J genes are TRBV3-1 (or the pseudogene TRBV3-2) and TRBJ1-1; 9 positions match TRBD1. J lost 10 bases, V lost 4 bases, and 13 bases had no gene match. The CDR3 loop spans 15 amino acids. Germline V lookup: CDR1 LGHDT, CDR2 YNNKEL (reference sequence). CDR3 nucleotides: TGTGCCAGCAGCCCGGAAGATACAGGGGGCGCGGGAGCTTTCTTT. It yields the protein CASSPEDTGGAGAFF.

The CDR3 DNA reads as TGTGCCAGCAGTCCTCTGTCCCTGCGCTCACCCCTCCACTTT. This codes for CASSPLSLRSPLHF. The chain carries TRBV28 and TRBJ1-6; D gene unclear. Trimming cost V 5 bases and J 10 bases, with 15 bases left between them. The length of the CDR3 is 14 residues. The germline V gene encodes CDR1 MDHEN and CDR2 SYDVKM. Using reference TRBV28 and TRBJ1-6 for the parts outside the CDR3, the full variable domain is DVKVTQSSRYLVKRTGEKVFLECVQDMDHENMFWYRQDPGLGLRLIYFSYDVKMKEKGDIPEGYSVSREKKERFSLILESASTNQTSMYLCASSPLSLRSPLHFGNGTRLTVT.

The chain uses TRBV11-2 and TRBJ1-1; no clear D gene. Trimming removed 0 bases at V and 5 bases at J, with 16 bases between. There are 16 residues in the CDR3. Looked up from germline, CDR1 is SGHAT and CDR2 is FQNNGV. CDR3 in amino acids: CASSLEFRQVRTEAFF. CDR3 DNA: TGTGCCAGCAGCTTAGAGTTTAGGCAAGTGAGGACTGAAGCTTTCTTT.

This clone was seen once. This rearrangement joins TRBV28 to TRBJ2-7; D unresolved. Per germline, CDR1 MDHEN and CDR2 SYDVKM. The CDR3 sequence is 13 residues long. V lost 3 bases to trimming and J lost 3 bases, with 9 bases between them. In DNA form, the CDR3 reads TGTGCCAGCAGTTTCTTGGCGATCTACGAGCAGTACTTC. Translating gives CASSFLAIYEQYF.